Given below is one T cell receptor beta chain in context. The antigen remains unidentified. The material for each subset, its genomic DNA, was split evenly across several immunoSEQ plates. The method was immunoSEQ multiplex PCR; TCRdb's version includes in-frame clones alone and lacks a portion of them. The sample gives about 330,000 clones, roughly 87% of which show up once; roughly 16% is in the top ten. CDR1 and CDR2 (germline): MGHRA, YSYEKL. This CDR3 contains 14 residues. The ends were cut back, 4 bases at V and 5 bases at J, with 14 bases in the middle. The data originate from a study of shared clonotypes between healthy human individuals. Study observations and caveats: Among donors, sharing of clonotypes was expected to be affected by sequencing depth.

CD8 memory cells included CD45RO+ cells plus CCR7-negative CD45RA+ TemRA cells. The V and J genes are TRBV4-1 and TRBJ2-5; no firm D call. The sample was memory CD8+ T cells sorted from blood. Subset described: CD45RO+ cells pooled with CCR7-negative TemRA cells. This TCR was recovered from a man between 18 and 35 years old in good health. CDR3 region: CASSPHTEGETQYF. DNA of the CDR3: TGCGCCAGCAGCCCACACACCGAAGGTGAGACCCAGTACTTC.